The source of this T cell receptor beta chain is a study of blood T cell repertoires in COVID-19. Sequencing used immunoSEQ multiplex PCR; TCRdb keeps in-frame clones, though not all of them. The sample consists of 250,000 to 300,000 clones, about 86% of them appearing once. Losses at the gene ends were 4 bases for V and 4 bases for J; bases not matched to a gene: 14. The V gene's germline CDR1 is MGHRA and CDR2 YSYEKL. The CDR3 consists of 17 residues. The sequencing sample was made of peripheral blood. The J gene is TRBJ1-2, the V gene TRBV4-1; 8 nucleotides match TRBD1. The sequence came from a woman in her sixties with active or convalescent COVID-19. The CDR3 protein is CASSPAGTGLIPYGYTF. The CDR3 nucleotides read TGCGCCAGCAGCCCAGCCGGGACAGGCCTCATTCCCTATGGCTACACCTTC.